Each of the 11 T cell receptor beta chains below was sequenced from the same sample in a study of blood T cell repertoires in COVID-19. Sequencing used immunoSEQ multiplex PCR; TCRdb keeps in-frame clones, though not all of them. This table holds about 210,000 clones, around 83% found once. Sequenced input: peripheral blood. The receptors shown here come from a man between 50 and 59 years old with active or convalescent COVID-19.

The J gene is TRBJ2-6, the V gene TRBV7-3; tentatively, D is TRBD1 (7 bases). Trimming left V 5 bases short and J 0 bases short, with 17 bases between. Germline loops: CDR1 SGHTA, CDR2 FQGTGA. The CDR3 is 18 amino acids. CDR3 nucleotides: TGTGCCAGCAGCCTACAGGGGATCGGGAGCTCTGGGGCCAACGTCCTGACTTTC. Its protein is CASSLQGIGSSGANVLTF.

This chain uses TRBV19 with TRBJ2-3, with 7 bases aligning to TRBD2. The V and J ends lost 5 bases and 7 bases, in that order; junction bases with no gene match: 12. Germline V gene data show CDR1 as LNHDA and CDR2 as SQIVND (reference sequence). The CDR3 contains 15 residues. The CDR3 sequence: CASSPRGRGGNTQYF. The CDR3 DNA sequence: TGTGCCAGTAGTCCGCGGGGGAGGGGAGGAAATACGCAGTATTTT.

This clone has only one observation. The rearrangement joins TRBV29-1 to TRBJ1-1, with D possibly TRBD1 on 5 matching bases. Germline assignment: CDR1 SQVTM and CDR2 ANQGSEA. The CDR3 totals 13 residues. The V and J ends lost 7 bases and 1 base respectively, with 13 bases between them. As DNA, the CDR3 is TGCAGCGCCGCTGGACAACAGAACACTGAAGCTTTCTTT. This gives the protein CSAAGQQNTEAFF.

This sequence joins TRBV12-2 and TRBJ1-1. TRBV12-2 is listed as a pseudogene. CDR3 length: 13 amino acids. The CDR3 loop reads CATRGGLITEAFF. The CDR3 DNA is TGTGCAACCCGGGGGGGACTGATCACTGAAGCTTTCTTT.

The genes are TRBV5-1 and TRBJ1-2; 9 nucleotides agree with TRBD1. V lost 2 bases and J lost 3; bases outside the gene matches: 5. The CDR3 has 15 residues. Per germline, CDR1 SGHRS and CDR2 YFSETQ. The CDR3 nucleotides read TGCGCCAGCAGCTTTAAACAGGGGGCGGACTATGGCTACACCTTC. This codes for CASSFKQGADYGYTF.

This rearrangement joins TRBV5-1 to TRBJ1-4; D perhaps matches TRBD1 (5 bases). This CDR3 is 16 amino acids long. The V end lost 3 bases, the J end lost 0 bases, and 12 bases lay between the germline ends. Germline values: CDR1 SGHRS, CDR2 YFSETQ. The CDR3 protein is CASSSWTGATNEKLFF. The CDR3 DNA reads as TGCGCCAGCAGCTCGTGGACGGGGGCAACTAATGAAAAACTGTTTTTT.

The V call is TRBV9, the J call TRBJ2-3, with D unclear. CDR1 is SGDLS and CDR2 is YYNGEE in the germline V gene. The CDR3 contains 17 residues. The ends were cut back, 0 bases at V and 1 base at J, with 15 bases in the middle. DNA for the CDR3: TGTGCCAGCAGCGTAGCAGCGCAACCCTCTGGCACAGATACGCAGTATTTT. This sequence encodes CASSVAAQPSGTDTQYF. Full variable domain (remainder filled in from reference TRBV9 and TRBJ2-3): DSGVTQTPKHLITATGQRVTLRCSPRSGDLSVYWYQQSLDQGLQFLIQYYNGEERAKGNILERFSAQQFPDLHSELNLSSLELGDSALYFCASSVAAQPSGTDTQYFGPGTRLTVL.

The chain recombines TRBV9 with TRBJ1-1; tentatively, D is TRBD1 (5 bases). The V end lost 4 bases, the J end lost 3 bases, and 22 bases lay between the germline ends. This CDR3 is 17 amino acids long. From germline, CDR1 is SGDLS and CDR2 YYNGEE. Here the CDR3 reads CASSPPPKSWGDTEAFF. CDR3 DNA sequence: TGTGCCAGCAGCCCCCCTCCAAAATCGTGGGGGGACACTGAAGCTTTCTTT.

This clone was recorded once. CDR3 sequence: CASSLGETEYNSPLHF. The CDR3 DNA is TGTGCCAGCAGCTTAGGAGAGACAGAATATAATTCACCCCTCCACTTT. The genes are TRBV7-9 and TRBJ1-6, with a weak D call TRBD1 (5 bases). The CDR3 consists of 16 residues. Germline V gives CDR1 SEHNR, CDR2 FQNEAQ (reference sequence). Trimming took 1 base from V and 4 from J, leaving 11 bases between them.

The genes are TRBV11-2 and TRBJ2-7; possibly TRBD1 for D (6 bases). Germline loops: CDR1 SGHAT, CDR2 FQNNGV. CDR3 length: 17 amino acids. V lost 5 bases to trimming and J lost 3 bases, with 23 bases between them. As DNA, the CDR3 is TGTGCCAGCAGCGGCTACGGGACACTCCAAAATGGCTACGAGCAGTACGTC. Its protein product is CASSGYGTLQNGYEQYV.

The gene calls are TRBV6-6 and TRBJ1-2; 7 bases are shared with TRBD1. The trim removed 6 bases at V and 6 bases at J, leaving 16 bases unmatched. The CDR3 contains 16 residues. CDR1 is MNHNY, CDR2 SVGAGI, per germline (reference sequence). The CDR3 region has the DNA TGTGCCAGCAGATACGGACAGGCGGTCCCTCTCAATGGCTACACCTTC. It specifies CASRYGQAVPLNGYTF.